The clone carrying this T cell receptor (beta chain) was recorded many times. As yet, its antigen is unknown. A read error may produce the germline difference seen at one junction end. This sample was included in a study of metastatic and nonmetastatic thyroid tumors. For the study at large: Repertoire comparisons spanned blood and tumor or nodule tissue from malignant and benign thyroid patients.

There were no patients who had received any treatment before thyroid surgery. The CDR3 totals 15 residues. Germline values: CDR1 SGDLS, CDR2 YYNGEE. TCRdb re-called the PCR reads via MiXCR. The sample includes 24,000 or so clones, 19% of them seen just once. Whole-study findings and limits: Significantly greater TCR beta diversity was reportedly found in malignant thyroid tumors than in benign nodules (in blood and tumor).

The clonotype was recovered from a male donor with papillary thyroid cancer or a benign thyroid nodule (not recorded which). Some clones in this sample may be carry-over from other donors' samples. V is TRBV9 and J is TRBJ2-1, with 9 bases lining up with TRBD2. The sequenced material came from blood. CDR3 loop: CASSPTSGSYNGQFF. The CDR3 DNA reads TGTGCCAGCAGCCCGACTAGCGGCTCCTACAATGGGCAGTTCTTC. Full variable domain (outside the CDR3, taken from reference TRBV9 and TRBJ2-1): DSGVTQTPKHLITATGQRVTLRCSPRSGDLSVYWYQQSLDQGLQFLIQYYNGEERAKGNILERFSAQQFPDLHSELNLSSLELGDSALYFCASSPTSGSYNGQFFGPGTRLTVL.